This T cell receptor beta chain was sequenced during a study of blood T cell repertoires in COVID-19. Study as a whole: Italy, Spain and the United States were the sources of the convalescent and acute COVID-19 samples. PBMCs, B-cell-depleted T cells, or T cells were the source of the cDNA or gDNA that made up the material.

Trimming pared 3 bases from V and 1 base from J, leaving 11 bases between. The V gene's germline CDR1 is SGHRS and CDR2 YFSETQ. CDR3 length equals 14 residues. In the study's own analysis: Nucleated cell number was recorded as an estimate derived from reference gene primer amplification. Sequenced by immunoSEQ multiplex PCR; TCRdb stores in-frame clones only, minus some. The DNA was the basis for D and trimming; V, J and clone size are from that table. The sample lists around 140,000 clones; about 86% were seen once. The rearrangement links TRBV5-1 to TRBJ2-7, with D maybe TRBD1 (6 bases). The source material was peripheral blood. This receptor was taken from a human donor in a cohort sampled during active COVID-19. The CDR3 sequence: CASSSGTQSYEQYF. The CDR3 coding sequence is TGCGCCAGCAGCTCCGGGACACAGTCCTACGAGCAGTACTTC.